This T cell receptor (beta chain) stems from a study of CD8 T cells in ankylosing spondylitis. Study conclusions and caveats: A motif in TCR beta, a set of seven to nine highly homologous variants, appeared characteristic of ankylosing spondylitis blood.

One entry per CDR3 protein results from TCRdb running MiXCR on the 5' RACE reads. The sample records fewer than 750,000 distinct CDR3 sequences, 19% being singletons. With V trimmed by 2 bases and J by 4 bases, 4 bases remained unmatched. CDR1 is DFQATT, CDR2 SNEGSKA, per germline (reference sequence). The CDR3 covers 13 residues. On this clonotype itself: Its specificity is unknown.

This chain joins TRBV20-1 and TRBJ1-2, with 7 bases that match TRBD1. The TCR comes from a male donor with ankylosing spondylitis. Sequencing was performed on blood, either unsorted or a sorted T cell fraction (not recorded which). The CDR3 DNA reads TGCAGTGCTAGATGGCAGGGGGGCTATGGCTACACCTTC. Translation gives CSARWQGGYGYTF.